This T cell receptor (beta chain) came from a study of cytomegalovirus exposure and HLA in healthy donors. Broader study findings: Some TCR beta chains (roughly 150 of them) were listed as cytomegalovirus-associated.

Trimming took off 0 bases at V and 2 bases at J, with 20 bases between the two ends. This CDR3 region has 19 residues. Per the germline V gene, CDR1 is MRHNA and CDR2 is SNTAGT. PCR used 60 Vbeta primers and 13 Jbeta primers. Generated by immunoSEQ multiplex PCR, the TCRdb table keeps only in-frame clones and is missing some. The sample consists of approximately 200,000 clones, approximately 85% of them appearing once. Only one count was recorded for this clone. Its antigen is undetermined. This receptor was obtained from a woman between 50 and 59 years old in good health and CMV-seronegative. Sequenced input: PBMCs. V and J are TRBV6-4 and TRBJ1-5; possibly TRBD1 for D (6 bases). The CDR3 DNA reads as TGTGCCAGCAGTGACTCGAAAGGGGGTGGGGAAAATGGCAATCAGCCCCAGCATTTT. As protein: CASSDSKGGGENGNQPQHF.